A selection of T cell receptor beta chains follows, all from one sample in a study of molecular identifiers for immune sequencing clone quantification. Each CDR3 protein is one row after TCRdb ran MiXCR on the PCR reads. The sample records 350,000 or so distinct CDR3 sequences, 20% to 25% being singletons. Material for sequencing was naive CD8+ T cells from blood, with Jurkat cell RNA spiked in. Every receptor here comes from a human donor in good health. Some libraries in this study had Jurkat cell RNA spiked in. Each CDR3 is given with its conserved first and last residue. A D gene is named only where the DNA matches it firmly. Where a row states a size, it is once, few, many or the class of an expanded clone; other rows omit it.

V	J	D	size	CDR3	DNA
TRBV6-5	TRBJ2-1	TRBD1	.	CASNAGTAYSEQFF	TGTGCCAGCAATGCCGGGACAGCCTACAGTGAGCAGTTCTTC
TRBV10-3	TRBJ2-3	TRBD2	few	CAISESAGGLTDTQYF	TGTGCCATCAGTGAGTCGGCGGGAGGCCTCACAGATACGCAGTATTTT
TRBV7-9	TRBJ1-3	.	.	CASSYTPGQPSSGNTIYF	TGTGCCAGCAGCTATACACCCGGACAGCCATCCTCTGGAAACACCATATATTTT
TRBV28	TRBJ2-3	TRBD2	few	CASSLLGTSAGDTQYF	TGTGCCAGCAGTTTACTCGGGACTAGCGCCGGAGATACGCAGTATTTT
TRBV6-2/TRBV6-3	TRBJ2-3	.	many	CATEVESTDTQYF	TGTGCCACCGAAGTCGAAAGCACAGATACGCAGTATTTT
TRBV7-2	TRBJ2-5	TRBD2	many	CASSPLAGVETQYF	TGTGCCAGCAGCCCCCTAGCGGGAGTTGAGACCCAGTACTTC
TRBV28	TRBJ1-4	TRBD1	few	CASSLARGREKLFF	TGTGCCAGCAGTTTGGCCAGGGGGCGTGAAAAACTGTTTTTT
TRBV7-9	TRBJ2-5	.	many	CASSPGTLVGMETQYF	TGTGCCAGCAGCCCGGGGACCCTAGTAGGGATGGAGACCCAGTACTTC
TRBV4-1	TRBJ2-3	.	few	CASSQGATSTDTQYF	TGCGCCAGCAGCCAAGGGGCAACTAGCACAGATACGCAGTATTTT
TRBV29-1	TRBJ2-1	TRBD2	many	CSVKGLAGSNEQFF	TGCAGCGTGAAGGGACTAGCGGGCAGCAATGAGCAGTTCTTC
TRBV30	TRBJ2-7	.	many	CAWAGADNTYEQYF	TGTGCCTGGGCCGGGGCGGACAATACCTACGAGCAGTACTTC
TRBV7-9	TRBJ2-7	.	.	CASSSAPTPAYGQYF	TGTGCCAGCAGCTCCGCCCCCACTCCTGCGTACGGGCAGTACTTC
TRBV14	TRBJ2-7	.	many	CASSRGHEQYF	TGTGCCAGCAGCCGGGGACACGAGCAGTACTTC
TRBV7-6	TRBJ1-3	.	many	CASSGGAGGNTIYF	TGTGCCAGCAGTGGAGGGGCCGGTGGAAACACCATATATTTT
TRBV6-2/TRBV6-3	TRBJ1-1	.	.	CASSAGQLIAEAFF	TGTGCCAGCAGTGCCGGACAGTTAATCGCTGAAGCTTTCTTT
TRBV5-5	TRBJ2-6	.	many	CASSLGAGLYGANVLTF	TGTGCCAGCAGCTTGGGGGCAGGCCTCTATGGGGCCAACGTCCTGACTTTC
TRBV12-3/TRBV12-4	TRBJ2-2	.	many	CASRTGTNTGELFF	TGTGCCAGCAGAACCGGGACAAACACCGGGGAGCTGTTTTTT
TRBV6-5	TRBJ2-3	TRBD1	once	CASSYLQGETDTQYF	TGTGCCAGCAGTTATCTCCAGGGGGAAACAGATACGCAGTATTTT
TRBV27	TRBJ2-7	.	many	CASSLSTGPTYEQYF	TGTGCCAGCAGTTTATCCACAGGGCCGACCTACGAGCAGTACTTC
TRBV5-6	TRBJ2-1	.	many	CASSSLTRPPYNEQFF	TGTGCCAGCAGCTCCCTGACTAGACCTCCTTACAATGAGCAGTTCTTC
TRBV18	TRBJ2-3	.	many	CASSPPDSSTDTQYF	TGTGCCAGCTCACCACCGGACAGCAGCACAGATACGCAGTATTTT
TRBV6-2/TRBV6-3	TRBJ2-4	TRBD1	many	CASSGTENIQYF	TGTGCCAGCAGCGGGACAGAAAACATTCAGTACTTC
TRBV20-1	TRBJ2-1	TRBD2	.	CSAVSPGLAGPSQRSDEQFF	TGCAGTGCTGTCTCCCCGGGACTAGCGGGACCCTCCCAAAGGTCGGATGAGCAGTTCTTC
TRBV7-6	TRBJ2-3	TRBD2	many	CASRPSGGVTDTQYF	TGTGCCAGCAGACCTAGCGGGGGGGTCACAGATACGCAGTATTTT
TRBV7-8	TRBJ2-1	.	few	CASSSYRDRRHYNEQFF	TGTGCCAGCAGCTCCTACCGGGACCGGAGACACTACAATGAGCAGTTCTTC
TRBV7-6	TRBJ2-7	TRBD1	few	CASSQTDRGYEQYF	TGTGCCAGCAGCCAAACAGACAGGGGCTACGAGCAGTACTTC
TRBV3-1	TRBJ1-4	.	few	CASSQLSDGSGEKLFF	TGTGCCAGCAGCCAACTATCCGACGGCTCAGGTGAAAAACTGTTTTTT
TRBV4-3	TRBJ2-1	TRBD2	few	CASSRTSGAVFDEQFF	TGCGCCAGCAGCCGAACTAGCGGGGCCGTTTTCGATGAGCAGTTCTTC
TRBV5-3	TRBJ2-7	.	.	CATHRGGGALDEQYF	TGTGCCACCCACAGGGGGGGGGGGGCGCTGGACGAGCAGTACTTC
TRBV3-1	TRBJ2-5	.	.	CASSQGGTAGETQYF	TGTGCCAGCAGCCAGGGTGGCACAGCAGGGGAGACCCAGTACTTC
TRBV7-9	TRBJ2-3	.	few	CASSPLSRTAFSIDTQYF	TGTGCCAGCAGCCCTTTATCCCGGACAGCCTTTAGCATAGATACGCAGTATTTT
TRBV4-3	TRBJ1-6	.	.	CASSQGDSSSSYNSPLHF	TGCGCCAGCAGCCAAGGTGACAGTTCGAGCTCCTATAATTCACCCCTCCACTTT
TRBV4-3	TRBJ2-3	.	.	CASSRDRGRYTQYF	TGCGCCAGCAGCCGAGACCGGGGCAGGTATACGCAGTATTTT
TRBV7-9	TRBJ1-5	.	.	CASSLGDLPQHF	TGTGCCAGCAGCTTGGGGGATCTGCCCCAGCATTTT
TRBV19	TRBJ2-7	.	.	CASSIGRGSEQYF	TGTGCCAGTAGTATAGGTCGCGGATCCGAGCAGTACTTC
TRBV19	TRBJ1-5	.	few	CASRGEDQPQHF	TGTGCCAGTAGGGGAGAAGATCAGCCCCAGCATTTT
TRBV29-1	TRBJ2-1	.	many	CSVDLADYNEQFF	TGCAGCGTTGACTTAGCGGACTACAATGAGCAGTTCTTC
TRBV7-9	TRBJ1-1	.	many	CASLREPNTEAFF	TGTGCCAGTCTGAGGGAACCGAACACTGAAGCTTTCTTT
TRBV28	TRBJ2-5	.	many	CASNQAVQSETQYF	TGTGCCAGCAACCAGGCGGTTCAGTCAGAGACCCAGTACTTC
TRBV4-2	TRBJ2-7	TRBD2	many	CASSQYSGGYEQYF	TGTGCCAGCAGCCAGTACTCGGGAGGCTACGAGCAGTACTTC
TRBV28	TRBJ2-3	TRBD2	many	CASSLLLAGTTDTQYF	TGTGCCAGCAGTTTATTGCTAGCGGGAACCACAGATACGCAGTATTTT
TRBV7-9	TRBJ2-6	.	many	CASSMAGSGANVLTF	TGTGCCAGCAGCATGGCAGGGTCTGGGGCCAACGTCCTGACTTTC
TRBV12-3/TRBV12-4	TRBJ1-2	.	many	CASSFGNNYGYTF	TGTGCCAGCAGTTTTGGGAATAACTATGGCTACACCTTC
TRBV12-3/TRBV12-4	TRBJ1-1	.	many	CASSLEVNTEAFF	TGTGCCAGCAGTTTAGAAGTGAACACTGAAGCTTTCTTT
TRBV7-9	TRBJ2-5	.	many	CASSLGASETQYF	TGTGCCAGCAGCTTGGGGGCTTCAGAGACCCAGTACTTC
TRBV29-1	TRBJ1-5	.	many	CSGVLENAQHF	TGCAGCGGGGTTTTGGAGAATGCCCAGCATTTT
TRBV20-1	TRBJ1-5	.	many	CSARGRFVDQPQHF	TGCAGTGCTAGGGGGAGGTTTGTCGATCAGCCCCAGCATTTT
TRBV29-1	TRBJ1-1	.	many	CSVEGEGKAFF	TGCAGCGTTGAAGGTGAAGGTAAAGCTTTCTTT